The table lists the clone carrying this T cell receptor (beta chain) with many counts. No antigen is known for it. These data originate in a study of molecular identifiers for immune sequencing clone quantification. CD8+CD4-CCR7+CD45RA+ sorting gave the naive CD8 T cells. Whole-study results and caveats: Spiked Jurkat TCR RNA from one cell was reportedly detectable among over 800,000 naive cells. Underestimation of highly expanded clone sizes could arise where identical TCR molecules share a barcode.

In preparing bulk TCR libraries, previously described methods and listed TCR primers were used. In TCRdb, the PCR reads were re-called with MiXCR into one record per CDR3 protein. This sample carries around 480,000 distinct CDR3 sequences, around 23% of them seen once, and the ten largest clones take roughly 0.77%. The V gene lost 3 bases and the J gene lost 0 bases, with 19 bases spanning the gap. The CDR3 consists of 17 residues. Germline CDR1 and CDR2: SQVTM and ANQGSEA. This clonotype was sampled from a human donor in good health. Some libraries in this study had Jurkat cell RNA spiked in. The chain couples TRBV29-1 to TRBJ2-3; D perhaps matches TRBD2 (5 bases). Sequencing was done on a sample of naive CD8+ T cells from blood, with Jurkat cell RNA spiked in. Subset specified: FACS-sorted CD8+CD4-CCR7+CD45RA+ naive T cells. The CDR3 reads CSVDWTWLTESTDTQYF. CDR3 in DNA: TGCAGCGTTGATTGGACTTGGCTCACCGAGAGCACAGATACGCAGTATTTT.